This TCR beta chain was sequenced in a study of human T cells and chemical hapten exposure. Time point here: pre-sensitization, week 0. The treatment denotes: therapeutic diphenylcyclopropenone sensitization with weekly scalp DPC. TCRdb reprocessed the RACE reads with MiXCR, giving one entry per CDR3 protein. Of 95,000 to 150,000 distinct CDR3 sequences in the sample, roughly 13% are singletons; the top ten hold around 3%. Details on this clonotype: What it binds is unknown.

General observations from the study: Against controls, expanded TCRs gave rise to significantly more large CDR3 similarity clusters.

The source of this sequence is a woman under 30 with alopecia areata. Some clones in this sample may be carry-over from other donors' samples. The sequencing here drew on whole blood, taken in connection with sensitization to the hapten diphenylcyclopropenone (DPC).

Here the CDR3 reads CASSPGLAGVGNEQFF. The DNA of the CDR3 is TGTGCCAGCAGCCCGGGACTAGCGGGGGTCGGGAATGAGCAGTTCTTC. The chain uses TRBV11-2 and TRBJ2-1; TRBD2 matches at 14 bases. In germline, CDR1 is SGHAT, CDR2 FQNNGV. This CDR3 has 16 residues. The J segment lost 7 bases and the V segment lost 5 bases, leaving 7 bases of the junction unmatched.